The rows below give T cell receptor beta chains drawn from one sample of a study of glioma-infiltrating T cells. MiXCR, applied by TCRdb to the multiplex PCR reads, yields one record per CDR3 protein. The repertoire has more than 300,000 distinct CDR3 sequences, around 45% of them found once; the top ten carry around 12%. The sample consisted of glioma tissue, nonneoplastic brain tissue, or PBMCs (not recorded which). These receptors all stem from a human donor with low-grade glioma or glioblastoma, undergoing nonglioma brain surgery, or in good health (not recorded which). Both conserved end residues are part of each CDR3. D genes are given only for firm matches. The listing skips clone size in some rows; elsewhere it reads once, few, many or a size class.

d_gene: .
v_gene: TRBV28
j_gene: TRBJ2-6
abundance: .
CDR3aa: CASSPTGLVGANVLTF
CDR3nt: TGTGCCAGCAGCCCCACAGGGCTGGTCGGGGCCAACGTCCTGACTTTC

d_gene: .
v_gene: TRBV4-3
j_gene: TRBJ1-1
abundance: .
CDR3aa: CASTLFGSTEAFF
CDR3nt: TGCGCCAGCACCCTCTTCGGGTCCACTGAAGCTTTCTTT

d_gene: .
v_gene: TRBV15
j_gene: TRBJ2-7
abundance: few
CDR3aa: CATSRDRRGEQYF
CDR3nt: TGTGCCACCAGCAGAGATCGGCGGGGCGAGCAGTACTTC

d_gene: .
v_gene: TRBV27
j_gene: TRBJ2-1
abundance: many
CDR3aa: CASSTLSLGYNEQFF
CDR3nt: TGTGCCAGCAGTACACTGTCGTTGGGCTACAATGAGCAGTTCTTC

d_gene: .
v_gene: TRBV28
j_gene: TRBJ2-5
abundance: few
CDR3aa: CASSPGTRQETQYF
CDR3nt: TGTGCCAGCAGTCCAGGGACAAGACAAGAGACCCAGTACTTC

d_gene: TRBD2
v_gene: TRBV20-1
j_gene: TRBJ2-3
abundance: .
CDR3aa: CSARDWVAGERTDTQYF
CDR3nt: TGCAGTGCTAGAGATTGGGTAGCGGGGGAACGAACAGATACGCAGTATTTT

d_gene: .
v_gene: TRBV2
j_gene: TRBJ1-3
abundance: .
CDR3aa: CASTDLWTGNTIYF
CDR3nt: TGTGCCAGCACCGATCTTTGGACTGGAAACACCATATATTTT

d_gene: TRBD1
v_gene: TRBV19
j_gene: TRBJ2-3
abundance: .
CDR3aa: CASSRGQGASTDTQYF
CDR3nt: TGTGCCAGTAGTAGGGGACAGGGGGCCTCGACAGATACGCAGTATTTT

d_gene: TRBD1
v_gene: TRBV6-2/TRBV6-3
j_gene: TRBJ2-2
abundance: .
CDR3aa: CASTQGNTKELFF
CDR3nt: TGTGCCAGCACACAGGGGAACACCAAGGAGCTGTTTTTT

d_gene: TRBD1
v_gene: TRBV28
j_gene: TRBJ1-6
abundance: .
CDR3aa: CASSQIQGARNSPLHF
CDR3nt: TGTGCCAGCAGTCAAATTCAGGGGGCCCGAAATTCACCCCTCCACTTT

d_gene: TRBD2
v_gene: TRBV2
j_gene: TRBJ2-3
abundance: .
CDR3aa: CASSEPGLAASTDTQYF
CDR3nt: TGTGCCAGCAGTGAACCGGGACTAGCAGCTAGCACAGATACGCAGTATTTT

d_gene: TRBD1
v_gene: TRBV3-1
j_gene: TRBJ1-2
abundance: few
CDR3aa: CASSQDGTGKGYTF
CDR3nt: TGTGCCAGCAGCCAAGATGGGACAGGGAAAGGCTACACCTTC

d_gene: TRBD2
v_gene: TRBV20-1
j_gene: TRBJ2-1
abundance: .
CDR3aa: CSAHGLATNYNEQFF
CDR3nt: TGCAGTGCACACGGACTAGCGACGAACTACAATGAGCAGTTCTTC

d_gene: .
v_gene: TRBV4-2
j_gene: TRBJ2-3
abundance: few
CDR3aa: CASSQEDGGTTSDTQYF
CDR3nt: TGTGCCAGCAGCCAAGAAGACGGCGGGACAACATCAGATACGCAGTATTTT

d_gene: .
v_gene: TRBV7-3
j_gene: TRBJ2-3
abundance: once
CDR3aa: CASSRVSTGSADTQYF
CDR3nt: TGTGCCAGCAGTCGCGTATCTACAGGGAGCGCAGATACGCAGTATTTT

d_gene: .
v_gene: TRBV7-9
j_gene: TRBJ1-1
abundance: .
CDR3aa: CASSLGTDRNTEAFF
CDR3nt: TGTGCCAGCAGCTTAGGAACCGACAGGAACACTGAAGCTTTCTTT

d_gene: TRBD1
v_gene: TRBV14
j_gene: TRBJ2-7
abundance: once
CDR3aa: CASSQDWQGASSSEQYF
CDR3nt: TGTGCCAGCAGCCAAGATTGGCAGGGGGCCAGTTCTAGCGAGCAGTACTTC

d_gene: .
v_gene: TRBV28
j_gene: TRBJ2-3
abundance: many
CDR3aa: CASSSGTLGLTDTQYF
CDR3nt: TGTGCCAGCAGTTCCGGGACATTGGGGCTCACAGATACGCAGTATTTT

d_gene: TRBD1
v_gene: TRBV3-1
j_gene: TRBJ2-5
abundance: .
CDR3aa: CASSQNRGLETQYF
CDR3nt: TGTGCCAGCAGCCAAAACAGGGGTTTGGAGACCCAGTACTTC

d_gene: .
v_gene: TRBV6-5
j_gene: TRBJ2-2
abundance: many
CDR3aa: CASSYDEGFGELFF
CDR3nt: TGTGCCAGCAGTTACGATGAGGGGTTCGGGGAGCTGTTTTTT

d_gene: .
v_gene: TRBV7-9
j_gene: TRBJ1-2
abundance: .
CDR3aa: CASSPSSVYGYTF
CDR3nt: TGTGCCAGCAGCCCTAGCTCGGTCTATGGCTACACCTTC

d_gene: TRBD2
v_gene: TRBV6-2/TRBV6-3
j_gene: TRBJ2-7
abundance: .
CDR3aa: CASSPHSGGPYEQYF
CDR3nt: TGTGCCAGCAGTCCCCACAGCGGGGGACCCTACGAGCAGTACTTC

d_gene: .
v_gene: TRBV20-1
j_gene: TRBJ1-5
abundance: many
CDR3aa: CSARGRSNQPQHF
CDR3nt: TGCAGTGCTAGAGGAAGGAGCAATCAGCCCCAGCATTTT

d_gene: .
v_gene: TRBV6-2/TRBV6-3
j_gene: TRBJ2-1
abundance: few
CDR3aa: CAGGLYNEQFF
CDR3nt: TGTGCCGGGGGACTCTACAATGAGCAGTTCTTC

d_gene: TRBD2
v_gene: TRBV12-3/TRBV12-4
j_gene: TRBJ2-7
abundance: .
CDR3aa: CASSLALAGGPLQYEQYF
CDR3nt: TGTGCCAGCAGTTTAGCTCTAGCGGGAGGGCCCCTACAATACGAGCAGTACTTC

d_gene: TRBD1
v_gene: TRBV20-1
j_gene: TRBJ1-5
abundance: .
CDR3aa: CSARDHRGYQPQHF
CDR3nt: TGCAGTGCTAGAGATCACAGGGGGTATCAGCCCCAGCATTTT

d_gene: .
v_gene: TRBV7-9
j_gene: TRBJ2-7
abundance: .
CDR3aa: CASSPGTGDEQYF
CDR3nt: TGTGCCAGCAGCCCAGGGACTGGCGACGAGCAGTACTTC

d_gene: .
v_gene: TRBV20-1
j_gene: TRBJ2-7
abundance: .
CDR3aa: CSARGGGYEQYF
CDR3nt: TGCAGTGCTAGAGGTGGGGGGTACGAGCAGTACTTC

d_gene: TRBD1
v_gene: TRBV24-1
j_gene: TRBJ2-1
abundance: few
CDR3aa: CATSDPTGFRLNEQFF
CDR3nt: TGTGCCACCAGTGACCCGACAGGGTTCCGCTTGAATGAGCAGTTCTTC

d_gene: TRBD1
v_gene: TRBV7-8
j_gene: TRBJ1-6
abundance: .
CDR3aa: CASSPGQNNSPLHF
CDR3nt: TGTGCCAGCAGCCCGGGACAGAATAATTCACCCCTCCACTTT

d_gene: TRBD1
v_gene: TRBV19
j_gene: TRBJ2-2
abundance: .
CDR3aa: CASSTNRGSTGELFF
CDR3nt: TGTGCCAGTAGTACAAACAGGGGCTCCACCGGGGAGCTGTTTTTT

d_gene: .
v_gene: TRBV4-2
j_gene: TRBJ1-3
abundance: .
CDR3aa: CASSQDYGGNTIYF
CDR3nt: TGTGCCAGCAGCCAAGATTACGGAGGAAACACCATATATTTT

d_gene: TRBD2
v_gene: TRBV4-1
j_gene: TRBJ2-1
abundance: .
CDR3aa: CASGRTSGTSYNEQFF
CDR3nt: TGCGCCAGCGGCCGGACTAGCGGGACATCCTACAATGAGCAGTTCTTC

d_gene: TRBD1
v_gene: TRBV20-1
j_gene: TRBJ2-7
abundance: many
CDR3aa: CSARPWGQGVYEQYF
CDR3nt: TGCAGTGCTAGGCCATGGGGACAGGGTGTATACGAGCAGTACTTC